This TCR beta chain was identified during a study (dated by TCRdb to about 2016). The CDR3 runs 18 amino acids, cysteine and phenylalanine included. Only CDR3 DNA is held: 54 bases, read in frame from base 1. V has 1 base trimmed and J has 2 bases trimmed; junction bases matching no gene number 3. This clonotype was seen more than once but under ten times. Its recognized antigen is unknown. No base quality values were provided; no much bigger clone lies one nucleotide off. Libraries were constructed by RT-PCR. Sequencing used an Illumina MiSeq. Using fastp at Q25 and MiXCR, TCRdb reprocessed the public reads and kept productive beta chains. Identical CDR3 protein sequences are pooled into one entry, listed with their most common genes and DNA. For this sample the table gives hundreds of thousands of distinct CDR3 sequences, of which about 14% were detected only once. Just over 3.5% of the sample lies in the top ten.

The V gene is TRBV12-3 or TRBV12-4 and the J gene is TRBJ2-1; 15 central nucleotides agree with TRBD2. The sequence came from a female donor in good health, serving as a healthy control. Material for sequencing was memory CD4+ T cells from blood. The CDR3 loop reads CASSLGTSGRGAYNEQFF. In nucleotide form, the sequence is TGTGCCAGCAGTTTAGGGACTAGCGGGAGGGGTGCCTACAATGAGCAGTTCTTC.